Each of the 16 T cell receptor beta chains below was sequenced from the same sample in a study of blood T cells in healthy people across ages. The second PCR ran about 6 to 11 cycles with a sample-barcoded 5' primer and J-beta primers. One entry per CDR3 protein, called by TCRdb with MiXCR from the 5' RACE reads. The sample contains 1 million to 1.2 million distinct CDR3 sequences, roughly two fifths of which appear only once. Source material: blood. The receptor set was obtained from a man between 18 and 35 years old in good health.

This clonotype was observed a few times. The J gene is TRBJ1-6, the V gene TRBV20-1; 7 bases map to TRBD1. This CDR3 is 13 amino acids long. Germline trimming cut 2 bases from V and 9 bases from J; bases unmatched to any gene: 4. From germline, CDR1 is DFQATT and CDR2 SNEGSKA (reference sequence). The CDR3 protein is CSARSGGGSPLHF. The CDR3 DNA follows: TGCAGTGCTAGATCAGGGGGAGGTTCACCCCTCCACTTT.

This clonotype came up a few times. CDR3 protein: CASSTPRGAEETQYF. The CDR3 bases are TGTGCCAGCAGCACCCCAAGGGGGGCGGAGGAGACCCAGTACTTC. The chain joins TRBV21-1 to TRBJ2-5; the D segment call TRBD1 is taken from the table without a DNA check. TRBV21-1 represents a pseudogene. The CDR3 runs to 15 residues.

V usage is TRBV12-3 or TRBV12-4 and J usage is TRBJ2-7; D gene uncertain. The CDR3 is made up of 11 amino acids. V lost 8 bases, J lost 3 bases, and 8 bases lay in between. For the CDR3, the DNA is TGTGCCAGCCGACATTTCTACGAGCAGTACTTC. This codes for CASRHFYEQYF.

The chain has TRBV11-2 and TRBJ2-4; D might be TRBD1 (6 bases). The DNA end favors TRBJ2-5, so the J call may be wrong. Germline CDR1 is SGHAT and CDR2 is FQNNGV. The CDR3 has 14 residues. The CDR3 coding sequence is TGTGCCAGCAGCCGCCCCCGGGACACAGAGACCCAGTACTTC. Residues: CASSRPRDTETQYF.

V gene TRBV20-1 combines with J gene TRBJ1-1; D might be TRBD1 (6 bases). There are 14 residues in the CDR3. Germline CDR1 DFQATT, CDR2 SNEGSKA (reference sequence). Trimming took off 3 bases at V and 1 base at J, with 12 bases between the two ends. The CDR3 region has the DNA TGCAGTGCTAGGGAGGGACACTGGAACACTGAAGCTTTCTTT. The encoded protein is CSAREGHWNTEAFF.

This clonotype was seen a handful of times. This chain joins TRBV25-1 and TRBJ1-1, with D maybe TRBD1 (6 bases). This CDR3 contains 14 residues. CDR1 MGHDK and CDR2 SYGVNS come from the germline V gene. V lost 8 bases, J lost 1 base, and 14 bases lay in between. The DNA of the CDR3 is TGTGCCAGCCTACGAGGAGGGGGGAACACTGAAGCTTTCTTT. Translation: CASLRGGGNTEAFF.

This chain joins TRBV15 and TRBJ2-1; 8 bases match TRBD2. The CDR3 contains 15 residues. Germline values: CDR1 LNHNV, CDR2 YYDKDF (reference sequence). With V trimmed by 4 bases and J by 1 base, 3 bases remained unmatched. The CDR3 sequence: CATSTTSGSYNEQFF. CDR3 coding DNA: TGTGCCACCAGCACAACTAGCGGTTCCTACAATGAGCAGTTCTTC.

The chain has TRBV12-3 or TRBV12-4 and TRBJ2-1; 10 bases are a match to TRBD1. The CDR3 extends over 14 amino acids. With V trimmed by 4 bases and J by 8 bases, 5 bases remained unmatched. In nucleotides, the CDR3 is TGTGCCAGCAGTTCGACAGGGGGCGCGGATGAGCAGTTCTTC. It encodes CASSSTGGADEQFF.

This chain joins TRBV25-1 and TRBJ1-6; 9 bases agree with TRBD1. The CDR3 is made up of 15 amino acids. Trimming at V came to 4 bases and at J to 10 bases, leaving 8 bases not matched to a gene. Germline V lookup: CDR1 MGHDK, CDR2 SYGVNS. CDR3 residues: CASSGPGQGKSPLHF. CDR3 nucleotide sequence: TGTGCCAGCAGTGGACCGGGACAGGGTAAATCACCCCTCCACTTT.

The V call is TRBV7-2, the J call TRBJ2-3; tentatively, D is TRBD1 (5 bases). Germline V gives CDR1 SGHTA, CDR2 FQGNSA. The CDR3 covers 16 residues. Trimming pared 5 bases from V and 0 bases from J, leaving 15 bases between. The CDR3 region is CASSARTLPSTDTQYF. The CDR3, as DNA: TGTGCCAGCAGCGCCCGGACATTGCCTAGCACAGATACGCAGTATTTT.

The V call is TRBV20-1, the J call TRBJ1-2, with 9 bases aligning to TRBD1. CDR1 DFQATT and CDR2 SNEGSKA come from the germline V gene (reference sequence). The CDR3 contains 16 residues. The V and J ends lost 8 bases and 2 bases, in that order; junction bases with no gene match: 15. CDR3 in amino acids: CSSGRDRGGLNYGYTF. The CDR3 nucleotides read TGCAGTTCAGGAAGAGACAGGGGGGGTTTAAACTATGGCTACACCTTC.

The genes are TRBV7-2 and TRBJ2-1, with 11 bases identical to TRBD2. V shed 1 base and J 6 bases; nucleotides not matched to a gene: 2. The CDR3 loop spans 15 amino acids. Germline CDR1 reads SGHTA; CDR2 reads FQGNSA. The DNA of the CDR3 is TGTGCCAGCAGCTTAGTAGCGGGGGGGCGCAATGAGCAGTTCTTC. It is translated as CASSLVAGGRNEQFF.

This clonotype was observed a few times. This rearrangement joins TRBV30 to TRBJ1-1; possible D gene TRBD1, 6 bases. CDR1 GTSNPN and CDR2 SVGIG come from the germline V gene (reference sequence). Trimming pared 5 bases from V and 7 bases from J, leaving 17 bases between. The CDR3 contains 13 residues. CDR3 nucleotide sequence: TGTGCCTGGGCACGGACAGTGCAGATTGAAGCTTTCTTT. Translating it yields CAWARTVQIEAFF.

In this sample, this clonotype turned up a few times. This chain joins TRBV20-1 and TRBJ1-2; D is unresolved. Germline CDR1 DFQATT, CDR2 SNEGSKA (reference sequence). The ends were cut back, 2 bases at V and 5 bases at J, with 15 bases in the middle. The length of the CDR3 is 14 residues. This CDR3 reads CSARTVGWGYGYTF. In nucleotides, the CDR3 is TGCAGTGCTAGAACTGTTGGCTGGGGATATGGCTACACCTTC.

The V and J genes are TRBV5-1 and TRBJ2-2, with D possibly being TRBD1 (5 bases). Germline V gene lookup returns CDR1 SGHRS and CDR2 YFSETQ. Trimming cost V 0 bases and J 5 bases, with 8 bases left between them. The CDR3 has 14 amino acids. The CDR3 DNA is TGCGCCAGCAGCTTGGGACAGAAGACCGGGGAGCTGTTTTTT. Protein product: CASSLGQKTGELFF.

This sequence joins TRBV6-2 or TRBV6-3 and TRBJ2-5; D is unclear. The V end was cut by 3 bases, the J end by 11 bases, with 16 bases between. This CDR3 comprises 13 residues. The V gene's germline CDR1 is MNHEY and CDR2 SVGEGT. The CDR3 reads CASSYGPGGIQYF. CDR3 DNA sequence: TGTGCCAGCAGTTATGGGCCTGGTGGAATTCAGTACTTC.